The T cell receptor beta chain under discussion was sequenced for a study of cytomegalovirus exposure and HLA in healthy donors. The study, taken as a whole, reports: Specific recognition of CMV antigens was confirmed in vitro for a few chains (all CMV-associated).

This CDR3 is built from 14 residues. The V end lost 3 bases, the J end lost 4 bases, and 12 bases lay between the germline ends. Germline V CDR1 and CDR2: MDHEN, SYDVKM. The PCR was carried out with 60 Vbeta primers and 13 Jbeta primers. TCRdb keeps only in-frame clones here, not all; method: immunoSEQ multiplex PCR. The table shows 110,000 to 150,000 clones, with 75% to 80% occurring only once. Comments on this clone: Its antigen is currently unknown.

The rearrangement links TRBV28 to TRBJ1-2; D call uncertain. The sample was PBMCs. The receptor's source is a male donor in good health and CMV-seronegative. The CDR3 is CASSLTTTSYGYTF. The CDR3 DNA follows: TGTGCCAGCAGTTTGACGACAACTAGCTATGGCTACACCTTC.